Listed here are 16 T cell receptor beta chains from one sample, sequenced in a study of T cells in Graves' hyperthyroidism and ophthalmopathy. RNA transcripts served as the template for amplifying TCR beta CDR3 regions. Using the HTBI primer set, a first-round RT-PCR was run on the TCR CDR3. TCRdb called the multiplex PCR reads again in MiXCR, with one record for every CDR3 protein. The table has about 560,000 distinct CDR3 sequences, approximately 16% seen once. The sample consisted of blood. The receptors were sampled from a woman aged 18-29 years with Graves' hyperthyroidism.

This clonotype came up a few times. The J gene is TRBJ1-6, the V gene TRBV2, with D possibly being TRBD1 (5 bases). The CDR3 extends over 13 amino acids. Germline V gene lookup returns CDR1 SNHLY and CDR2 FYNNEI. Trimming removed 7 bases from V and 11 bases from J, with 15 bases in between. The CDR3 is CASTLRGDAPLHF. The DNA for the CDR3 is TGTGCCAGCACCTTACGGGGGGATGCACCCCTCCACTTT.

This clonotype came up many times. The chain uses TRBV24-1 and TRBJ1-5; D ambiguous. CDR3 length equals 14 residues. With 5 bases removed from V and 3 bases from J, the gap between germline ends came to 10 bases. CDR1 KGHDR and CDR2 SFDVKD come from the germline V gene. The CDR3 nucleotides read TGTGCCACCAGTGGAGCCGGTGACAATCAGCCCCAGCATTTT. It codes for CATSGAGDNQPQHF.

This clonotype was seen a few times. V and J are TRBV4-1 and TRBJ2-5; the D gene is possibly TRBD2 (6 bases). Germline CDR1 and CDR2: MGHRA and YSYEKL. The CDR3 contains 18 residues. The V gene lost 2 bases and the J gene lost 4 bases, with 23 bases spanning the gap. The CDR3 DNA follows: TGCGCCAGCAGCCAACCCACGGCCCCTGTGGCGGGAAGAGAGACCCAGTACTTC. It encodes CASSQPTAPVAGRETQYF.

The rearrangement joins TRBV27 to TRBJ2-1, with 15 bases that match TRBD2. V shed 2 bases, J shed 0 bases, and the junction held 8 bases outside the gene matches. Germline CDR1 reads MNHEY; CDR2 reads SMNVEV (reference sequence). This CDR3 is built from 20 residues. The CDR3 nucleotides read TGTGCCAGCAGTTTACGTGGACTAGCGGGGGGGCCTTTCTCCTACAATGAGCAGTTCTTC. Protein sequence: CASSLRGLAGGPFSYNEQFF.

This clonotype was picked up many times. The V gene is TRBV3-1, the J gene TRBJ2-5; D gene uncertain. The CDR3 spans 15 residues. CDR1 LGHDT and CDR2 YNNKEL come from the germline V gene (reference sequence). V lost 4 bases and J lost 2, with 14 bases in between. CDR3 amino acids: CASSPGRARQETQYF. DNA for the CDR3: TGTGCCAGCAGCCCCGGAAGGGCTCGACAAGAGACCCAGTACTTC.

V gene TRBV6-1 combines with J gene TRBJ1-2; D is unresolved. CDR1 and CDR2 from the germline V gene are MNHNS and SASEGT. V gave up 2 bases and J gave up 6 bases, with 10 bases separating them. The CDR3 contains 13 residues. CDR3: CASSEWEGNGYTF. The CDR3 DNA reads TGTGCCAGCAGTGAATGGGAGGGCAATGGCTACACCTTC.

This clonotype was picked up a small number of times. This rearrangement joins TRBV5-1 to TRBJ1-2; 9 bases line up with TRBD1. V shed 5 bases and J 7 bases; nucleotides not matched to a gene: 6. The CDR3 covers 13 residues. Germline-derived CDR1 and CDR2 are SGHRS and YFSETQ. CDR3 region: CASRIQGAPGYTF. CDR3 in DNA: TGCGCCAGCAGGATACAGGGGGCGCCTGGCTACACCTTC.

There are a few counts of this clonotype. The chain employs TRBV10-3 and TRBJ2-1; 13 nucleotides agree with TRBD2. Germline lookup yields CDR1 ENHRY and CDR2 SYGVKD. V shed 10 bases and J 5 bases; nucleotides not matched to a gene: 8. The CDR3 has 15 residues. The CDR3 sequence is CATQLAGGPDNEQFF. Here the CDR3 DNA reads TGTGCCACCCAACTAGCGGGGGGGCCCGACAATGAGCAGTTCTTC.

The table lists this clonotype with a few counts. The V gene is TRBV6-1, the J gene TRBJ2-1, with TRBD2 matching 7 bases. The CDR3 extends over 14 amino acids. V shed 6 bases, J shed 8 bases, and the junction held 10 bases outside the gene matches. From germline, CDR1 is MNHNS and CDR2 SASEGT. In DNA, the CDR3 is TGTGCCAGCAGCCTTGGCGGGAGAGTCTATGAGCAGTTCTTC. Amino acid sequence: CASSLGGRVYEQFF.

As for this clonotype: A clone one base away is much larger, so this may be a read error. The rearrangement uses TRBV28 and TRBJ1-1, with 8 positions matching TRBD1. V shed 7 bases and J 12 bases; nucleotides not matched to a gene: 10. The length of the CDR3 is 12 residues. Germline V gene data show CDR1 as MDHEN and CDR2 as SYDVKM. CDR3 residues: CASTVGQGRTFF. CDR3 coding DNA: TGTGCCAGCACCGTAGGACAGGGCCGCACTTTCTTT.

DNA for the CDR3: TGTGCCAGCTCCCCTTCAGGAGACAGATCGAACACCGGGGAGCTGTTTTTT. It yields the protein CASSPSGDRSNTGELFF. The genes are TRBV18 and TRBJ2-2; D may be TRBD1 (5 bases). The CDR3 runs to 17 residues. With 6 bases removed from V and 0 bases from J, the gap between germline ends came to 17 bases. CDR1 is KGHSH, CDR2 LQKENI, per germline.

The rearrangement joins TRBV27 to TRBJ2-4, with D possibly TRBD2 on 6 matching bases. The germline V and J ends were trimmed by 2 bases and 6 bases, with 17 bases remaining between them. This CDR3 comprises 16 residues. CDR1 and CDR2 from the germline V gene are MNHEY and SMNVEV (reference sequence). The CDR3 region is CASSLTRARGINIQYF. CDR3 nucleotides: TGTGCCAGCAGTTTAACTCGCGCCCGGGGGATAAACATTCAGTACTTC.

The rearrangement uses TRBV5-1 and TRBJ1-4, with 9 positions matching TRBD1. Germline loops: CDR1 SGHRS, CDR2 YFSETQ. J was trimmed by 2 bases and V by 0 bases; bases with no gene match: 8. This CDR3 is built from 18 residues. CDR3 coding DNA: TGCGCCAGCAGCTTGGAACCGACAGGGGGGCTTACTAATGAAAAACTGTTTTTT. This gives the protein CASSLEPTGGLTNEKLFF.

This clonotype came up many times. CDR3 bases: TGTGCCTGGAGTTCACGGGGGGAGACCCAGTACTTC. Its translation: CAWSSRGETQYF. The rearrangement joins TRBV30 to TRBJ2-5; TRBD2 might be the D (6 bases). Trimming removed 2 bases from V and 5 bases from J, with 9 bases in between. From germline, CDR1 is GTSNPN and CDR2 SVGIG (reference sequence). This CDR3 has 12 amino acids.

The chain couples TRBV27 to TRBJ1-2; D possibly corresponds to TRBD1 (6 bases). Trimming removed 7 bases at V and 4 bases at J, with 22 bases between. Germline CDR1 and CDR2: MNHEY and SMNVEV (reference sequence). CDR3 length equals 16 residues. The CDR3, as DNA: TGTGCCAGCACTCACTCCGCGGGACATCAAGGCTATGGCTACACCTTC. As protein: CASTHSAGHQGYGYTF.

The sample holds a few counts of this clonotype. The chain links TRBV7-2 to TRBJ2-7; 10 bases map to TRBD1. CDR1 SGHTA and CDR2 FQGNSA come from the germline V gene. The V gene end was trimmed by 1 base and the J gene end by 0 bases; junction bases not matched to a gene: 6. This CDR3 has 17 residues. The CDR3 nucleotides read TGTGCCAGCAGCTTAGTACCGGGACAGGGGAGCTCCTACGAGCAGTACTTC. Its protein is CASSLVPGQGSSYEQYF.